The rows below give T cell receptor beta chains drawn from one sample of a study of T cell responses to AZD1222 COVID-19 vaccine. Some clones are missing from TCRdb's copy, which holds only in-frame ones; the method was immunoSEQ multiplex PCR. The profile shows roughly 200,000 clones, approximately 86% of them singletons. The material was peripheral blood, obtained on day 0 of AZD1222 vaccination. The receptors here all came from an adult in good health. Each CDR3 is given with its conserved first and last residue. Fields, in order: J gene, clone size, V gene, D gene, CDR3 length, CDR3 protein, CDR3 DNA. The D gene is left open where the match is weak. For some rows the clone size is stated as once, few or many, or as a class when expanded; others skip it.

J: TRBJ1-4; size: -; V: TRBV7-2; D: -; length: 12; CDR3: CASRAPNEKLFF; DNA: TGTGCCAGCAGGGCTCCTAATGAAAAACTGTTTTTT
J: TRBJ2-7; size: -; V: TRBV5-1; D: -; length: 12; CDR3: CASSRSYYEQYF; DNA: TGCGCCAGCAGCCGTAGTTACTACGAGCAGTACTTC
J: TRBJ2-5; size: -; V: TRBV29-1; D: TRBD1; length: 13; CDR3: CSVGGTGGQTQYF; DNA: TGCAGCGTTGGCGGGACAGGGGGGCAGACCCAGTACTTC
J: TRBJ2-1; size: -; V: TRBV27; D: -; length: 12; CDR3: CASSSQGNEQFF; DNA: TGTGCCAGCAGTTCGCAGGGGAATGAGCAGTTCTTC
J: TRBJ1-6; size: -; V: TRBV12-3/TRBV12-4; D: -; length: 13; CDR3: CASSLNVNSPLHF; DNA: TGTGCCAGCAGTTTGAATGTTAATTCACCCCTCCACTTT
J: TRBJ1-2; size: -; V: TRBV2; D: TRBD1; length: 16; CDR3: CASSETQGASYYGYTF; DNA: TGTGCCAGCAGTGAGACTCAGGGGGCTTCTTACTATGGCTACACCTTC
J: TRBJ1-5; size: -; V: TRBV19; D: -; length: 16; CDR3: CASSKPGQAGDQPQHF; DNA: TGTGCCAGTAGTAAACCTGGTCAGGCCGGTGATCAGCCCCAGCATTTT
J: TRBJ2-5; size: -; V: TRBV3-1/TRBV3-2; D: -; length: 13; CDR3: CASRHVGQETQYF; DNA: TGTGCCAGCAGGCATGTTGGCCAAGAGACCCAGTACTTC
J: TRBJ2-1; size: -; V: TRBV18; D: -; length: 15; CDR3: CASSPPRQPEGEQFF; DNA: TGTGCCAGCTCACCACCGCGACAGCCTGAAGGAGAGCAGTTCTTC
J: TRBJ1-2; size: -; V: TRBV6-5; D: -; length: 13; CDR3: CASSYEINYGYTF; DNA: TGTGCCAGCAGTTATGAGATTAACTATGGCTACACCTTC
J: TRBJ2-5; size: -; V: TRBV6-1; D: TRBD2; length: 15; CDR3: CASSDSGGAEETQYF; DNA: TGTGCCAGCAGTGATAGCGGGGGGGCTGAAGAGACCCAGTACTTC
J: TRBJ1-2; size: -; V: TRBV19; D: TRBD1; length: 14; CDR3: CASSGGQGIDGYTF; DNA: TGTGCCAGTAGTGGGGGACAGGGGATAGATGGCTACACCTTC
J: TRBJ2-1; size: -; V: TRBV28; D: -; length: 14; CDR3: CASSLDQVKNEQFF; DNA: TGTGCCAGCAGTTTAGATCAGGTTAAGAATGAGCAGTTCTTC
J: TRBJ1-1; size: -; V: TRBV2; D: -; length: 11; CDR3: CANLRRSEAFF; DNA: TGTGCCAACTTACGACGGAGTGAAGCTTTCTTT
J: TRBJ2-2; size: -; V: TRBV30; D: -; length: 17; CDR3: CAWTVWRQGFYTGELFF; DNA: TGTGCCTGGACGGTGTGGCGTCAGGGGTTTTACACCGGGGAGCTGTTTTTT
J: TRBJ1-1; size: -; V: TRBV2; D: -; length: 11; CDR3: CASNRQVEAFF; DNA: TGTGCCAGCAATCGACAGGTGGAAGCTTTCTTT
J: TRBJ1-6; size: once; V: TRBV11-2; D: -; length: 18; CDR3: CASSLEGLGSSYNSPLHF; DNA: TGTGCCAGCAGCTTAGAAGGGTTGGGGAGCTCCTATAATTCACCCCTCCACTTT
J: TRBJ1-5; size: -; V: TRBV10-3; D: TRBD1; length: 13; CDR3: CAIRQGRNQPQHF; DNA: TGTGCCATCAGACAGGGGCGCAATCAGCCCCAGCATTTT
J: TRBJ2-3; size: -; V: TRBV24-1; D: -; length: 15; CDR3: CATSVPRGSTDTQYF; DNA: TGTGCCACCAGTGTCCCGAGGGGGAGCACAGATACGCAGTATTTT
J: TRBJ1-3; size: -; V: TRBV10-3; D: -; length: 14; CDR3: CAISVGETGNTIYF; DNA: TGTGCCATCAGTGTAGGGGAGACTGGAAACACCATATATTTT
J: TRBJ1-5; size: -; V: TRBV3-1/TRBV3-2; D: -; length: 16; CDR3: CASSSTAGGPNQPQHF; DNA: TGTGCCAGCAGCTCAACGGCTGGGGGACCCAATCAGCCCCAGCATTTT
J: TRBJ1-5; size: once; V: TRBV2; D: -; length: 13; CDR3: CASRRRGGQPQHF; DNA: TGTGCCAGCAGAAGGAGGGGGGGTCAGCCCCAGCATTTT
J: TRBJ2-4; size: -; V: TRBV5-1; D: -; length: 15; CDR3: CASSLQGTVKNIQYF; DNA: TGCGCCAGCAGCTTGCAGGGTACGGTCAAAAACATTCAGTACTTC
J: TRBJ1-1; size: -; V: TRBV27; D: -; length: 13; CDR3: CASSFGTNTEAFF; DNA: TGTGCCAGCAGTTTCGGGACGAACACTGAAGCTTTCTTT
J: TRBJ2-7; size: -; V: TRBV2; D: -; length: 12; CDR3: CASSLTGYEQYF; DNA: TGTGCCAGCAGTCTGACGGGCTACGAGCAGTACTTC
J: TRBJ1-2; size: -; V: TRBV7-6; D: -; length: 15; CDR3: CASSPRREDYYGYTF; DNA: TGTGCCAGCAGCCCTCGTCGCGAGGACTACTATGGCTACACCTTC
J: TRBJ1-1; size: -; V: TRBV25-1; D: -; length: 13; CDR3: CASSDHYLPEAFF; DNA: TGTGCCAGCAGTGACCATTATCTCCCTGAAGCTTTCTTT
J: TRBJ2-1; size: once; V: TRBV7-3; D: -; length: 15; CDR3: CASSLSDIQNNEQFF; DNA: TGTGCCAGCAGCTTAAGCGACATTCAGAACAATGAGCAGTTCTTC
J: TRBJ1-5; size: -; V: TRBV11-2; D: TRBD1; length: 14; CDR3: CASARQGGNQPQHF; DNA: TGTGCCAGCGCCAGACAGGGCGGCAATCAGCCCCAGCATTTT